The clone carrying this T cell receptor beta chain showed up just a few times. Its target is not known. TCRdb ran MiXCR on the RT-PCR reads and lists one entry per CDR3 protein. The table has about 500,000 distinct CDR3 sequences, 16% seen once. The sample is drawn from a study of response to subunit inactivated influenza vaccine. The study, taken as a whole, reports: The authors suggested that every seasonal influenza vaccination recruits few new T cells.

V gave up 8 bases and J gave up 5 bases, with 14 bases separating them. CDR1 and CDR2 (germline): SQVTM, ANQGSEA. The CDR3 runs 12 residues. The specimen was CD4+ T cells sorted from PBMCs, collected roughly 24 months after vaccination. The TCR comes from a man between 50 and 75 years old who received an inactivated influenza vaccine. The chain has TRBV29-1 and TRBJ2-3; D could derive from TRBD1 or TRBD2 (5 bases each). CDR3 coding DNA: TGCAGCTCGGGCCTTGGGGGAGATACGCAGTATTTT. Translating gives CSSGLGGDTQYF.